Detailed here is one TCR beta chain. The antigen this receptor binds is unknown. No base quality values were provided; no much bigger clone lies one nucleotide off. The receptor library was made with RT-PCR. Sequenced on an Illumina HiSeq 2500. The raw public data were reprocessed by TCRdb itself: fastp quality trimming at Q25, MiXCR clonotype calling, in-frame beta chains only. Rows with one shared CDR3 protein collapse into an entry with the most common genes and DNA. This sample has about 570,000 distinct CDR3 sequences in its table, and 10% to 15% of those were observed once. Roughly 10% of the sample is held by the ten biggest clonotypes. The germline V gene specifies SGHTA as CDR1 and FQGNSA as CDR2. The CDR3 sequence holds 15 residues, the cysteine and phenylalanine included. The only DNA kept is the CDR3, 45 bases in frame from the first base. Deletion took 1 base off V and 5 bases off J, with a span of 12 bases between the germline ends.

This specimen comes from a study of response to subunit inactivated influenza vaccine (dated by TCRdb to the late 2010s). As for the study more broadly: Deep quantitative T cell receptor repertoire profiling was used in the study to track responses to a trivalent subunit inactivated influenza vaccine. The research as a whole found: It was suggested by the authors that each seasonal influenza vaccination may recruit only a limited number of new T cells.

The chain employs TRBV7-2 and TRBJ2-1; TRBD2 is possibly the D segment (5 matching bases). This receptor was identified in a man aged 50-60 years who received an inactivated influenza vaccine. Donor details come from another sample of the same person, matched by shared clones. The specimen was PBMCs from blood, collected on the day of vaccination. At the DNA level, the sequence is TGTGCCAGCAGCTTAGGTGGGAGCTGGGACAATGAGCAGTTCTTC. Translation gives CASSLGGSWDNEQFF.